Sequencing of this T cell receptor beta chain was carried out in a study of blood T cells in healthy people across ages. Germline V gives CDR1 SQVTM, CDR2 ANQGSEA. The V end lost 4 bases, the J end lost 13 bases, and 16 bases lay between the germline ends. This CDR3 region has 11 residues. This clonotype showed up just once. What it recognizes is unknown. PCR was performed a second time for 7 to 11 cycles using a sample-barcoded 5' primer and a J-beta primer mix. All cDNA molecules were each tagged by a template-switch adaptor with 12 random nucleotides. Each sample provided no less than 2.5 million CDR3-containing paired-end reads. TCRdb ran MiXCR on the 5' RACE reads and lists one entry per CDR3 protein. The sample holds 650,000 to 700,000 distinct CDR3 sequences, roughly half seen once. Study results and caveats: Any conclusive comparison of naive versus antigen-experienced cells was prevented by using unsorted PBMCs.

Healthy Caucasian individuals from Russia aged 6 to 90 were enrolled as donors. The rearrangement uses TRBV29-1 and TRBJ1-2; no clear D. The source is a woman at least 80 years old in good health. Sequencing was done on a sample of blood. The CDR3 DNA sequence: TGCAGCGTTGTTTGGCAGACCGGCGGCACCTTC. It encodes CSVVWQTGGTF.